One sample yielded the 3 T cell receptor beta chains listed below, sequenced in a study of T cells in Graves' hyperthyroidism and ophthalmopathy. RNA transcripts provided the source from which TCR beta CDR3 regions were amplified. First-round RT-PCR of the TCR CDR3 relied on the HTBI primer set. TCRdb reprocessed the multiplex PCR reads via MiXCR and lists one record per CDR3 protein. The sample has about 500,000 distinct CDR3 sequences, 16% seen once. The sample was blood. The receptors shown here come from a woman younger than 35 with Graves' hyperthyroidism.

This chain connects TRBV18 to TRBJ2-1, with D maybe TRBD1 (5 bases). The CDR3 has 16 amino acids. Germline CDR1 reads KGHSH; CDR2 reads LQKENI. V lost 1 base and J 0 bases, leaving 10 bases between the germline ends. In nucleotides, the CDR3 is TGTGCCAGCTCACCACGGGCAGGGCTCTCCTACAATGAGCAGTTCTTC. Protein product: CASSPRAGLSYNEQFF. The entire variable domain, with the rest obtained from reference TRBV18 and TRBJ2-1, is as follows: NAGVMQNPRHLVRRRGQEARLRCSPMKGHSHVYWYRQLPEEGLKFMVYLQKENIIDESGMPKERFSAEFPKEGPSILRIQQVVRGDSAAYFCASSPRAGLSYNEQFFGPGTRLTVL.

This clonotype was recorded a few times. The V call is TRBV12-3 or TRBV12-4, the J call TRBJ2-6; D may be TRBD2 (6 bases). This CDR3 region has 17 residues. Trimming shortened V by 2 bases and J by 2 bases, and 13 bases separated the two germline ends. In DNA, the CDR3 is TGTGCCAGCAGTTTATCGGGGGTTGGGACTGGGGCCAACGTCCTGACTTTC. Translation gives CASSLSGVGTGANVLTF.

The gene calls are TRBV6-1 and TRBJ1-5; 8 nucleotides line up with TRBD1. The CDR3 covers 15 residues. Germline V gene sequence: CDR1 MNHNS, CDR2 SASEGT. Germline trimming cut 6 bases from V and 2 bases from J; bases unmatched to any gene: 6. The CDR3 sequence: CASRIDRGGNQPQHF. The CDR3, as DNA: TGTGCCAGCAGGATCGACAGGGGAGGCAATCAGCCCCAGCATTTT.